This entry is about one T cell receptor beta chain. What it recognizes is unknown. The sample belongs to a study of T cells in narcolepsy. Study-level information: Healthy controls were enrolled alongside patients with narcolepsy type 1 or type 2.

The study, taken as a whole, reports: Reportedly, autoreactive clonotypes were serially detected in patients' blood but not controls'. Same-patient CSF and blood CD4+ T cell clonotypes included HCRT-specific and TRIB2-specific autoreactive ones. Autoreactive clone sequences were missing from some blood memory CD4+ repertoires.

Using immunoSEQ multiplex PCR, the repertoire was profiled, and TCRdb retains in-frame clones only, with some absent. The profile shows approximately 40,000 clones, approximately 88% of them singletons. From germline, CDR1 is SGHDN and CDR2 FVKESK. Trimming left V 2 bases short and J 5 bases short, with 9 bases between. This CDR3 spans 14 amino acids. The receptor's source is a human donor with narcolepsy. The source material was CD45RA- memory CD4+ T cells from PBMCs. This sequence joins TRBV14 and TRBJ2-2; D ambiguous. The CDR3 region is CASSQLSSTGELFF. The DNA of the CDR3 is TGTGCCAGCAGCCAACTCTCCTCAACCGGGGAGCTGTTTTTT. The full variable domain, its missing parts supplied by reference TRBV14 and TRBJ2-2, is EAGVTQFPSHSVIEKGQTVTLRCDPISGHDNLYWYRRVMGKEIKFLLHFVKESKQDESGMPNNRFLAERTGGTYSTLKVQPAELEDSGVYFCASSQLSSTGELFFGEGSRLTVL.